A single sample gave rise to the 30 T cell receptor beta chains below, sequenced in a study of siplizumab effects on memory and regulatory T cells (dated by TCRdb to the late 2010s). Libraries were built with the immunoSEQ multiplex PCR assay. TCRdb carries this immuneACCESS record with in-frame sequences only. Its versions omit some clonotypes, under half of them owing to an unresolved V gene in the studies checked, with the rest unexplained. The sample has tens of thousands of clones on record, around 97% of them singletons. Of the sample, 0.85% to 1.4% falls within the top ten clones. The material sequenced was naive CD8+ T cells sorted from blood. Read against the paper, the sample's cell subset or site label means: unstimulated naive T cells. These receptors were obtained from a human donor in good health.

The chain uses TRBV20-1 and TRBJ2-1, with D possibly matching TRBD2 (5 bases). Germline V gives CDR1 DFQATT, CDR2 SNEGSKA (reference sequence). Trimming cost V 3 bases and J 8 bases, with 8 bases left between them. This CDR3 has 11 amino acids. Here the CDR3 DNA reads TGCAGTGCTAGTGGGAGCTATGAGCAGTTCTTC. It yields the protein CSASGSYEQFF.

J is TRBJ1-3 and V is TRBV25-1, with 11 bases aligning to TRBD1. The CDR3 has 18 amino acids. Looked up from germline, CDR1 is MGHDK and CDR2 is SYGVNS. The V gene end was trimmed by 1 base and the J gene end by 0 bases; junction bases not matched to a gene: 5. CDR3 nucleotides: TGTGCCAGCAGTGAATCGTGGACAGGGGGCCTCTCTGGAAACACCATATATTTT. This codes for CASSESWTGGLSGNTIYF.

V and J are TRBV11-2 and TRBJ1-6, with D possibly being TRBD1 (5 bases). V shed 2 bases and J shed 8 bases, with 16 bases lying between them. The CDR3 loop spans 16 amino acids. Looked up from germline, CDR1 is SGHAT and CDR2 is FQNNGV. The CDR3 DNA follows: TGTGCCAGCAGCTTATATGGGCAGGGCCTAGATTCACCCCTCCACTTT. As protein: CASSLYGQGLDSPLHF.

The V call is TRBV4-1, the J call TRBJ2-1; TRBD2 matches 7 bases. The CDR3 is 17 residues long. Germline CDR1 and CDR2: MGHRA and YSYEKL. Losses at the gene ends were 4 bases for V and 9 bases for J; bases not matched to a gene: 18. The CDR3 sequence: CASSRSGEAGLIGEQFF. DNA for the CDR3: TGCGCCAGCAGCCGAAGTGGAGAAGCGGGACTTATAGGTGAGCAGTTCTTC.

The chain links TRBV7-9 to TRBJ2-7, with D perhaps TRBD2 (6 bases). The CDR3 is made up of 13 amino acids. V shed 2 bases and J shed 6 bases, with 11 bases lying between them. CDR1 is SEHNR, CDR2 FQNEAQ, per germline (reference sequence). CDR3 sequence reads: CASSLISGVEQYF. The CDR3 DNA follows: TGTGCCAGCAGCTTAATTTCGGGGGTCGAGCAGTACTTC.

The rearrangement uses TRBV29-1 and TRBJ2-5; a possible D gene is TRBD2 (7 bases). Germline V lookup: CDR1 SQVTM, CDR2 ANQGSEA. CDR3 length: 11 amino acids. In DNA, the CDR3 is TGCCCCCCGGGGGGCAAAAAGACCCAGTACTTC. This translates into CPPGGKKTQYF.

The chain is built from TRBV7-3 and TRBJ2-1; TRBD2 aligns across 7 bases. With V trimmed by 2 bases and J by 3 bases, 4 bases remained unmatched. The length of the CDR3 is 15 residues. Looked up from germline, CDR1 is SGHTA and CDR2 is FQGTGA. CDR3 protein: CASSLAGAGYNEQFF. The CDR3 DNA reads TGTGCCAGCAGCTTAGCGGGAGCGGGCTACAATGAGCAGTTCTTC.

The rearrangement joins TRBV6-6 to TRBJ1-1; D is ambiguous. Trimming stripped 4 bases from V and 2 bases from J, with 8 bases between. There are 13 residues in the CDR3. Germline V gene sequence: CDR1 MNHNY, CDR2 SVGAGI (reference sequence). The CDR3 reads CASSLDPNTEAFF. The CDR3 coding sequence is TGTGCCAGCAGTTTGGACCCAAACACTGAAGCTTTCTTT.

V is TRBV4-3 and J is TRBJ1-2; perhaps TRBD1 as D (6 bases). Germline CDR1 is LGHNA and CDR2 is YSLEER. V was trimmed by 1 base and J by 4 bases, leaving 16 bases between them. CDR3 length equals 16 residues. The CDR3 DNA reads TGCGCCAGCAGCCAAGTACTGGGGGGCTTCACCTATGGCTACACCTTC. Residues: CASSQVLGGFTYGYTF.

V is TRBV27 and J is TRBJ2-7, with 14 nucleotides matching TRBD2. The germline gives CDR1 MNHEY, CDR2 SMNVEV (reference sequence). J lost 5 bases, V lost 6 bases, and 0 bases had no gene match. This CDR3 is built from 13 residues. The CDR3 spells CASRGLAGDEQYF. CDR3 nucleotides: TGTGCCAGCAGGGGACTAGCGGGAGACGAGCAGTACTTC.

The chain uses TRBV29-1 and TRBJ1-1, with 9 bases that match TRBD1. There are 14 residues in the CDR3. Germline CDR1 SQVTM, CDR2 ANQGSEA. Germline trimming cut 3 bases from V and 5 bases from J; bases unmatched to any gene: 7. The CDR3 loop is CSVEGDRETTEAFF. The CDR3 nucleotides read TGCAGCGTTGAGGGGGACAGGGAAACTACTGAAGCTTTCTTT.

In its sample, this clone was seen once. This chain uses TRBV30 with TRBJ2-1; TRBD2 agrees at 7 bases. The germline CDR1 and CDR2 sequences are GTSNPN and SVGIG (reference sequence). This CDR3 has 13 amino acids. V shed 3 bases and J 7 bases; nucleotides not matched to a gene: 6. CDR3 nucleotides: TGTGCCTGGAGAGGCGGGAGTTTGAATGAGCAGTTCTTC. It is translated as CAWRGGSLNEQFF.

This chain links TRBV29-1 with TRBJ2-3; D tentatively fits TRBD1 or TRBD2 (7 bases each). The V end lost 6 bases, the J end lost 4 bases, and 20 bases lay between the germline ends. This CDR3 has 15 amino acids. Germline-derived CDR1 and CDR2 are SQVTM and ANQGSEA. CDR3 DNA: TGCAGCGTCGGTAGGGGGCGGGAGAGTCCAGATACGCAGTATTTT. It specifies CSVGRGRESPDTQYF.

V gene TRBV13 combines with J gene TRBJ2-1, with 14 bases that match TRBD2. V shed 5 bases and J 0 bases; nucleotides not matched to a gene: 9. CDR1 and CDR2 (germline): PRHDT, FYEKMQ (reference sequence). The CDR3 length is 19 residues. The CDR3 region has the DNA TGTGCCAGCAGCCTCGGGACTAGCGGGAGCGTTAGCTCCTACAATGAGCAGTTCTTC. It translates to CASSLGTSGSVSSYNEQFF.

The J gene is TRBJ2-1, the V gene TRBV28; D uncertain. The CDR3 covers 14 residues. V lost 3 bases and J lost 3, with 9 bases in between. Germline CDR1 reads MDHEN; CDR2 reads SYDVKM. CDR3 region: CASSFPSDYNEQFF. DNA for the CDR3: TGTGCCAGCAGTTTTCCCTCAGACTACAATGAGCAGTTCTTC.

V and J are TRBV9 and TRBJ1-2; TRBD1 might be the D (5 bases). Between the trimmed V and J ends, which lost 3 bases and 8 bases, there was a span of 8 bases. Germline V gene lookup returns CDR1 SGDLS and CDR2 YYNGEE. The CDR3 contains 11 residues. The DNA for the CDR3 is TGTGCCAGCAGCGCCCGACAGGGCTACACCTTC. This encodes CASSARQGYTF.

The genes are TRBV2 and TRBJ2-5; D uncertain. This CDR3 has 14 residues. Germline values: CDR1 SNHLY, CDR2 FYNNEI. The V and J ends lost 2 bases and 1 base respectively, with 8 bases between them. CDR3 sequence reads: CASSETHRQETQYF. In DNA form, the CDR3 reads TGTGCCAGCAGTGAAACTCACCGCCAAGAGACCCAGTACTTC. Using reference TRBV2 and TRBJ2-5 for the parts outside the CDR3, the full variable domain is EPEVTQTPSHQVTQMGQEVILRCVPISNHLYFYWYRQILGQKVEFLVSFYNNEISEKSEIFDDQFSVERPDGSNFTLKIRSTKLEDSAMYFCASSETHRQETQYFGPGTRLLVL.

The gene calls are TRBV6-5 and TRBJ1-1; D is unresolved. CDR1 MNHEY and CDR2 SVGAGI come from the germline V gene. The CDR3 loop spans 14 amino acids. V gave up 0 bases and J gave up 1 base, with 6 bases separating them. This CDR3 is CASSYSKGNTEAFF. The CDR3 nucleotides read TGTGCCAGCAGTTACTCGAAGGGGAACACTGAAGCTTTCTTT.

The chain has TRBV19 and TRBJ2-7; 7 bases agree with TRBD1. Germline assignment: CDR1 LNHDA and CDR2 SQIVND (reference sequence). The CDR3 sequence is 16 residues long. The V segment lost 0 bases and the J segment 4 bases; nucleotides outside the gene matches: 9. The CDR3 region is CASSIEAGTAYYEQYF. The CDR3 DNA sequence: TGTGCCAGTAGTATAGAGGCCGGGACAGCTTATTACGAGCAGTACTTC.

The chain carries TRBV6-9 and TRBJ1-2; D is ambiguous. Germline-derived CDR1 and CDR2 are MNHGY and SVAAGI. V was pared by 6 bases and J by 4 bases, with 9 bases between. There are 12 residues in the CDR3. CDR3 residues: CASRTGLYGYTF. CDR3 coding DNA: TGTGCCAGCAGAACGGGCCTCTATGGCTACACCTTC.

The CDR3 protein is CASTPGLSYNEQFF. The CDR3 DNA is TGTGCCAGTACCCCGGGGCTGTCCTACAATGAGCAGTTCTTC. This chain links TRBV19 with TRBJ2-1; D tentatively reads TRBD1 or TRBD2 (5 bases each). CDR3 size: 14 residues. V lost 7 bases to trimming and J lost 1 base, with 11 bases between them. CDR1 and CDR2 from the germline V gene are LNHDA and SQIVND (reference sequence).

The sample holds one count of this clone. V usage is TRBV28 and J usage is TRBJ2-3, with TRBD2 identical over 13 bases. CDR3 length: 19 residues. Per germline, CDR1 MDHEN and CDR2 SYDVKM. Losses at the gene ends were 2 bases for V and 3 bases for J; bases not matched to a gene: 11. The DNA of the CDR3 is TGTGCCAGCAGTTTAGATACTAGCGGGAGGGCGGTGGGTACAGATACGCAGTATTTT. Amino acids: CASSLDTSGRAVGTDTQYF.

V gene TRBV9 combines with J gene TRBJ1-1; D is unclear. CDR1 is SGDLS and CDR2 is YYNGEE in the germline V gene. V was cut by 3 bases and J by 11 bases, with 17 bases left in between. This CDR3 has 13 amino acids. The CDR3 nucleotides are TGTGCCAGCAGCGACGGATCGGGTCCACGGGCTTTCTTT. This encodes CASSDGSGPRAFF. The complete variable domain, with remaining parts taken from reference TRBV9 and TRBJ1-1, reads DSGVTQTPKHLITATGQRVTLRCSPRSGDLSVYWYQQSLDQGLQFLIQYYNGEERAKGNILERFSAQQFPDLHSELNLSSLELGDSALYFCASSDGSGPRAFFGQGTRLTVV.

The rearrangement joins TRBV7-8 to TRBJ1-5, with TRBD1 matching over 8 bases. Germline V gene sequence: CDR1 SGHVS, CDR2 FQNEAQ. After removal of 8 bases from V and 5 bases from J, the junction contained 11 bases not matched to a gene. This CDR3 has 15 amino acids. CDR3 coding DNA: TGTGCCAGCCAAAGAGGGGGACAGGACTATCAGCCCCAGCATTTT. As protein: CASQRGGQDYQPQHF. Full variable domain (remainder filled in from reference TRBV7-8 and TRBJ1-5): GAGVSQSPRYKVAKRGQDVALRCDPISGHVSLFWYQQALGQGPEFLTYFQNEAQLDKSGLPSDRFFAERPEGSVSTLKIQRTQQEDSAVYLCASQRGGQDYQPQHFGDGTRLSIL.

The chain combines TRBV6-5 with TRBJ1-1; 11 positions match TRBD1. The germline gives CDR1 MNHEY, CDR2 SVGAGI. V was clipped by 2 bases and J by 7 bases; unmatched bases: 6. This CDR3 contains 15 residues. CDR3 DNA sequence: TGTGCCAGCAGTTACGAAGGACAGGGGGCGGGTGAAGCTTTCTTT. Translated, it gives CASSYEGQGAGEAFF.

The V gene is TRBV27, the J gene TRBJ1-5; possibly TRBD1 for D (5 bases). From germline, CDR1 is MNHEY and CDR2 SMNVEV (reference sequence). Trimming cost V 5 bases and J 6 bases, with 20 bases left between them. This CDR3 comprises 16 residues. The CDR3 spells CASSVRGRRYSQPQHF. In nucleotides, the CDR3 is TGTGCCAGCAGTGTACGGGGGAGACGTTATAGTCAGCCCCAGCATTTT.

CDR3 residues: CASTRVAGGNYGYTF. CDR3 bases: TGTGCCAGCACCCGGGTGGCAGGGGGCAACTATGGCTACACCTTC. The rearrangement uses TRBV28 and TRBJ1-2; 8 bases are shared with TRBD1. This CDR3 comprises 15 residues. Germline V lookup: CDR1 MDHEN, CDR2 SYDVKM. Trimming at V came to 7 bases and at J to 2 bases, leaving 9 bases not matched to a gene.

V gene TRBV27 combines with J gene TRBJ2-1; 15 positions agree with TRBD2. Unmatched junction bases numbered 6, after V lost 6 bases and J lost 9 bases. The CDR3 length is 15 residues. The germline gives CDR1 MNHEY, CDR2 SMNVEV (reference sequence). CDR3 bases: TGTGCCAGCAGCCCCGGGACTAGCGGGAGGAGTGAGCAGTTCTTC. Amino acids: CASSPGTSGRSEQFF.

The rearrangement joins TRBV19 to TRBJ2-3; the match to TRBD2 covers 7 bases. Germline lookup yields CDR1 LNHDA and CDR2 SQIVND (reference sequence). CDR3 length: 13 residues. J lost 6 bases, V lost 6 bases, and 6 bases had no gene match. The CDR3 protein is CASRRTSADTQYF. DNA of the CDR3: TGTGCCAGTAGACGGACTAGTGCGGATACGCAGTATTTT.

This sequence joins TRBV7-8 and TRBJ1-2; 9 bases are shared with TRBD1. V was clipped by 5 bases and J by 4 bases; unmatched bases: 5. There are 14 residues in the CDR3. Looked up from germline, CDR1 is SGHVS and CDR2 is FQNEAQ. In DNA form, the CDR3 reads TGTGCCAGCAGCACCGGGACAGGGAGCTATGGCTACACCTTC. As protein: CASSTGTGSYGYTF.